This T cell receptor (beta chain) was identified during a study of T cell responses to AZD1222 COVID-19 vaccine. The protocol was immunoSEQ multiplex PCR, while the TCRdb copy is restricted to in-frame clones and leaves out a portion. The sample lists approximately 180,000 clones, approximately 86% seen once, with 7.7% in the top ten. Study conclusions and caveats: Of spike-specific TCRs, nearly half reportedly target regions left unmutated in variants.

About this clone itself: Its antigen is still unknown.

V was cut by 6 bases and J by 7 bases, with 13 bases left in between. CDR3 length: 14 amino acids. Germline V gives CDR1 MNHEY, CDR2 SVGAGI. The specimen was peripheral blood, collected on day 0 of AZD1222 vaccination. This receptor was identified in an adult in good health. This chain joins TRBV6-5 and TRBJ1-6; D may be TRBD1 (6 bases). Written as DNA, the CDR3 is TGTGCCAGCAGGAAACAGGGAAAAAATTCACCCCTCCACTTT. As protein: CASRKQGKNSPLHF.